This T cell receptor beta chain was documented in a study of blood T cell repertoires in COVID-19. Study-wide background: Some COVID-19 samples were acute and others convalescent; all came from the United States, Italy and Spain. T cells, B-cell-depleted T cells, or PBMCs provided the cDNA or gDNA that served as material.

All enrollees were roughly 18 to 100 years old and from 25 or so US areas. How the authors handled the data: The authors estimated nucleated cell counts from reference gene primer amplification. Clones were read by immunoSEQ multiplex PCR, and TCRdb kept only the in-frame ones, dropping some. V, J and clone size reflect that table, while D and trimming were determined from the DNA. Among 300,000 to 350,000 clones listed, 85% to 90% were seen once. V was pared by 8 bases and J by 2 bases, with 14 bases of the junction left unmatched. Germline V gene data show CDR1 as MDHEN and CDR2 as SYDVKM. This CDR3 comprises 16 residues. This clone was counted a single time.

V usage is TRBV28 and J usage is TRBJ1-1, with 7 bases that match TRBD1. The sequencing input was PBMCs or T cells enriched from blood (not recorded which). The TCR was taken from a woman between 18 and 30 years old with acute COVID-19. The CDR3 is CASRVMEGASNTEAFF. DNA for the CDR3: TGTGCCAGCCGAGTTATGGAGGGGGCATCTAACACTGAAGCTTTCTTT.